This T cell receptor (beta chain) was identified during a study of blood T cells in healthy people across ages. Overall study results and limits: Compared with aged donors, long-lived donors showed fewer expanded clones, suggesting selection.

The germline V gene encodes CDR1 MGHRA and CDR2 YSYEKL. This CDR3 contains 15 residues. V was shortened by 4 bases and J by 1 base, with 14 bases between the two germline ends. In terms of origin and age, donors were healthy Caucasian individuals from Russia aged about 6 to 90. With each sample, at least 5 micrograms of total RNA were extracted. This clonotype was seen at least ten times. Its antigen is still unknown. PCR was performed a second time for about 7 to 12 cycles using a sample-barcoded 5' primer and a J-beta primer mix. Each CDR3 protein gets one entry after TCRdb re-called the 5' RACE reads with MiXCR. The sample contains 1.5 million to 1.8 million distinct CDR3 sequences, approximately 43% of which appear only once.

The chain uses TRBV4-1 and TRBJ2-7; perhaps TRBD2 as D (7 bases). This TCR was sampled from a woman in her late teens or twenties in good health. Sequences were obtained from blood. The CDR3 nucleotides are TGCGCCAGCAGCCTGCACGGGGGGCCGTCCTACGAGCAGTACTTC. Its translation is CASSLHGGPSYEQYF.